The entry below describes one T cell receptor beta chain. The antigen is not known. Germline V CDR1 and CDR2: LGHNT, FRNRAP. V dropped 1 base and J dropped 5; count of bases not matched to a gene: 7. This CDR3 has 17 residues. Sequencing used immunoSEQ multiplex PCR; TCRdb keeps in-frame clones, though not all of them. This table holds 35,000 to 50,000 clones, over 85% found once. The sample belongs to a study of cytomegalovirus exposure and HLA in healthy donors. Study-wide results and caveats: Most TCR sequences were rare, but some public TCRs occurred in many donors. The finding came from a later analysis; first-cohort TCR clusters tended to co-occur in the 110 or so validation repertoires.

Sample: PBMCs. The receptor was isolated from a woman aged 18-30 years in good health and CMV-seronegative. This chain uses TRBV12-5 with TRBJ2-1; 11 nucleotides match TRBD2. The CDR3: CASGLGRGGLADNEQFF. For the CDR3, the DNA is TGTGCTAGTGGTTTGGGGAGGGGGGGACTAGCGGACAATGAGCAGTTCTTC.